The rows below give T cell receptor beta chains drawn from one sample of a study of ipilimumab plus nivolumab after autologous stem cell transplantation. This table comes from immunoSEQ multiplex PCR, and its TCRdb copy is limited to in-frame clones, with some not included. This table has about 16,000 clones, approximately 81% appearing once. The sequenced sample was PBMCs, obtained in a trial of ipilimumab plus nivolumab as post-transplant consolidation. The receptors come from a male donor with diffuse large B-cell lymphoma. CDR3s include the opening cysteine and the closing phenylalanine or tryptophan. D genes are given only for firm matches. Only part of the rows carry a size: once, few, many, or a class if the clone is expanded.

V gene	clone size	D gene	J gene	CDR3 protein	CDR3 DNA
TRBV5-4	NA	NA	TRBJ2-5	CASSQASVETQYF	TGTGCCAGCAGCCAGGCCAGCGTGGAGACCCAGTACTTC
TRBV4-2	NA	NA	TRBJ1-4	CASSFGQINEKLFF	TGTGCCAGCAGCTTTGGACAAATTAATGAAAAACTGTTTTTT
TRBV18	few	NA	TRBJ2-7	CASSPGRGSSYEQYF	TGTGCCAGCTCACCAGGGCGGGGTAGCTCCTACGAGCAGTACTTC
TRBV27	NA	NA	TRBJ2-5	CASTTDPGLETQYF	TGTGCCAGCACCACCGATCCGGGACTGGAGACCCAGTACTTC
TRBV5-8	NA	TRBD1	TRBJ1-6	CASSNGQGLGNSPLHF	TGTGCCAGCAGCAACGGACAGGGGTTGGGTAATTCACCCCTCCACTTT
TRBV7-2	NA	NA	TRBJ1-5	CASSLVANSNQPQHF	TGTGCCAGCAGCTTAGTGGCTAATAGCAATCAGCCCCAGCATTTT
TRBV30	NA	NA	TRBJ2-7	CAWAPAYGYEQYF	TGTGCCTGGGCCCCTGCGTACGGTTACGAGCAGTACTTC
TRBV19	NA	NA	TRBJ2-7	CASSFGREQYF	TGTGCCAGTAGTTTCGGACGGGAGCAGTACTTC
TRBV28	once	TRBD1	TRBJ1-5	CASSSAGGNQPQHF	TGTGCCAGCAGTTCGGCAGGGGGAAATCAGCCCCAGCATTTT
TRBV19	NA	TRBD1	TRBJ2-7	CASSLLTGGLYEQYF	TGTGCCAGTAGCCTACTGACAGGGGGCCTCTACGAGCAGTACTTC
TRBV2	once	NA	TRBJ2-6	CASFWGTGANVLTF	TGTGCCAGCTTCTGGGGGACTGGGGCCAACGTCCTGACTTTC
TRBV9	NA	TRBD1	TRBJ2-3	CASSVGLPPGQLSTDTQYF	TGTGCCAGCAGCGTGGGATTACCTCCGGGACAGCTAAGCACAGATACGCAGTATTTT
TRBV28	NA	NA	TRBJ1-5	CASRDSHSNQPQHF	TGTGCCAGCAGGGACAGCCATAGCAATCAGCCCCAGCATTTT
TRBV2	NA	TRBD1	TRBJ1-5	CASRGDSYSNQPQHF	TGTGCCAGCCGTGGGGACAGCTATAGCAATCAGCCCCAGCATTTT
TRBV7-9	NA	TRBD1	TRBJ1-1	CASTVQGGTEAFF	TGTGCCAGCACTGTACAGGGGGGAACTGAAGCTTTCTTT
TRBV9	NA	NA	TRBJ2-5	CASSVAYGLAGETQYF	TGTGCCAGCAGCGTAGCTTATGGGCTAGCAGGAGAGACCCAGTACTTC
TRBV6-5	NA	NA	TRBJ1-1	CASSPSGTEAFF	TGTGCCAGCAGCCCCTCGGGCACTGAAGCTTTCTTT
TRBV5-4	once	NA	TRBJ2-5	CASSLEGNQETQYF	TGTGCCAGCAGCTTAGAAGGAAACCAAGAGACCCAGTACTTC
TRBV4-3	NA	NA	TRBJ2-7	CASSQAPGSYEQYF	TGCGCCAGCAGCCAAGCCCCCGGCTCCTACGAGCAGTACTTC
TRBV21-1	NA	NA	TRBJ2-2	CASSARDPGYYPNTGELFF	TGTGCCAGCAGCGCCCGGGACCCTGGTTACTACCCGAACACCGGGGAGCTGTTTTTT
TRBV19	NA	NA	TRBJ1-6	CASSMVWQSLHF	TGTGCCAGTAGTATGGTTTGGCAAAGCCTCCACTTT
TRBV7-2	NA	TRBD2	TRBJ2-5	CASSFGGGQETQYF	TGTGCCAGCAGCTTTGGGGGGGGGCAAGAGACCCAGTACTTC
TRBV9	NA	NA	TRBJ2-4	CASSLVGAADIQYF	TGTGCCAGCAGCTTGGTGGGGGCGGCGGACATTCAGTACTTC
TRBV5-1	NA	NA	TRBJ2-7	CASSLGQGYYEQYF	TGCGCCAGCAGCTTGGGGCAGGGCTACTACGAGCAGTACTTC
TRBV5-1	NA	NA	TRBJ1-6	CASSLNGPALNSPLHF	TGCGCCAGCAGCTTGAACGGGCCAGCTCTTAATTCACCCCTCCACTTT
TRBV9	NA	NA	TRBJ2-6	CASSVEGGQSRANVLTF	TGTGCCAGCAGCGTAGAGGGGGGACAATCTAGGGCCAACGTCCTGACTTTC
TRBV6-5	NA	TRBD1	TRBJ2-7	CASRKDRASYEQYF	TGTGCCAGCAGGAAGGACAGGGCTTCCTACGAGCAGTACTTC
TRBV5-3	NA	NA	TRBJ1-5	CARSLATGTKPQHF	TGTGCCAGAAGCTTGGCTACAGGTACCAAGCCCCAGCATTTT
TRBV10-3	NA	NA	TRBJ1-6	CAISDSSPLHF	TGTGCCATCAGTGACAGTTCACCCCTCCACTTT
TRBV19	NA	NA	TRBJ2-1	CASSMSPGVFEQFF	TGTGCCAGTAGTATGTCGCCTGGTGTTTTTGAGCAGTTCTTC
TRBV4-1	medium-sized	NA	TRBJ1-2	CASSQGPGDGKGYTF	TGCGCCAGCAGCCAAGGCCCGGGAGACGGGAAGGGCTACACCTTC
TRBV5-1	NA	NA	TRBJ2-7	CASSPPDSYEQYF	TGCGCCAGCAGCCCACCCGACTCCTACGAGCAGTACTTC